The 5 T cell receptor beta chains below were found in one sample sequenced in a study of cytomegalovirus exposure and HLA in healthy donors. The repertoire was sequenced with immunoSEQ multiplex PCR; TCRdb's copy has only in-frame clones and lacks some. Among about 150,000 clones listed, around 84% were seen once. Sample: PBMCs. The receptors originated from a human donor in good health.

The V gene is TRBV30, the J gene TRBJ2-4; 7 bases align to TRBD1. The V gene's germline CDR1 is GTSNPN and CDR2 SVGIG (reference sequence). The CDR3 spans 15 residues. V dropped 4 bases and J dropped 1; count of bases not matched to a gene: 7. In DNA form, the CDR3 reads TGTGCCTGGACTCGCAGGGGGTACGCCAAAAACATTCAGTACTTC. Residues: CAWTRRGYAKNIQYF. Full variable domain (missing parts from reference TRBV30 and TRBJ2-4): SQTIHQWPATLVQPVGSPLSLECTVEGTSNPNLYWYRQAAGRGLQLLFYSVGIGQISSEVPQNLSASRPQDRQFILSSKKLLLSDSGFYLCAWTRRGYAKNIQYFGAGTRLSVL.

The CDR3 DNA follows: TGTGCCAGCAGTCCTCTAGGCTCACCCCTCCACTTT. Translated, it gives CASSPLGSPLHF. The chain joins TRBV27 to TRBJ1-6; the D is unclear. V lost 5 bases and J lost 10, with 9 bases in between. This CDR3 region has 12 residues. Germline V CDR1 and CDR2: MNHEY, SMNVEV (reference sequence).

V is TRBV11-2 and J is TRBJ2-7; 9 bases are a match to TRBD2. The CDR3 runs 14 residues. Germline V lookup: CDR1 SGHAT, CDR2 FQNNGV. The V gene end was trimmed by 6 bases and the J gene end by 5 bases; junction bases not matched to a gene: 8. Here the CDR3 DNA reads TGTGCCAGCAGACTGCTAGCGGGAAGGAACGAGCAGTACTTC. It specifies CASRLLAGRNEQYF.

This sequence joins TRBV6-1 and TRBJ1-4, with 9 bases aligning to TRBD1. This CDR3 region has 18 residues. The V segment lost 2 bases and the J segment 2 bases; nucleotides outside the gene matches: 9. Germline V gives CDR1 MNHNS, CDR2 SASEGT. CDR3 nucleotides: TGTGCCAGCAGTGAAAGTTGGGGGGGGACAGGGACTAATGAAAAACTGTTTTTT. Translated: CASSESWGGTGTNEKLFF.

The chain is built from TRBV5-1 and TRBJ2-2; D gene ambiguous. Germline V gene lookup returns CDR1 SGHRS and CDR2 YFSETQ. This CDR3 comprises 11 residues. With 0 bases removed from V and 9 bases from J, the gap between germline ends came to 3 bases. The CDR3 region is CASSLDRELFF. In DNA form, the CDR3 reads TGCGCCAGCAGCTTGGATAGGGAGCTGTTTTTT.